Below are 8 T cell receptor beta chains sequenced from a single sample in a study of T cells expressing NK-cell markers. TCRdb reworked the 5' RACE reads into one entry per CDR3 protein, no DNA. The data include approximately 460,000 distinct CDR3 sequences; the top ten clones carry 6% to 9.5%. Sequenced input: blood T cells: a sorted CD56 or NKG2C T cell subset, CD4+ or CD8+ T cells, or bulk PBMC T cells (not recorded which). These receptors all come from a woman between 18 and 69 years old in good health.

The chain couples TRBV9 to TRBJ2-3; TCRdb's D call, TRBD2, is unchecked because there is no DNA. CDR3 size: 18 residues. Germline assignment: CDR1 SGDLS and CDR2 YYNGEE. CDR3 loop: CASSARGSGGPATDTQYF.

This chain connects TRBV29-1 to TRBJ1-4. The CDR3 consists of 13 residues. Per germline, CDR1 SQVTM and CDR2 ANQGSEA. The CDR3 here is CSAIATTNEKLFF.

The gene calls are TRBV7-9 and TRBJ2-2; the TCRdb D gene call, TRBD1, has no DNA to confirm it. Per germline, CDR1 SEHNR and CDR2 FQNEAQ (reference sequence). The length of the CDR3 is 17 residues. CDR3 in amino acids: CASSLPGQGPYTGELFF. Full variable domain (rest looked up from reference TRBV7-9 and TRBJ2-2): DTGVSQNPRHKITKRGQNVTFRCDPISEHNRLYWYRQTLGQGPEFLTYFQNEAQLEKSRLLSDRFSAERPKGSFSTLEIQRTEQGDSAMYLCASSLPGQGPYTGELFFGEGSRLTVL.

The chain has TRBV4-1 and TRBJ2-2; TCRdb names TRBD1, which stays unverified in the absence of DNA. Germline assignment: CDR1 MGHRA and CDR2 YSYEKL. This CDR3 has 13 residues. The CDR3 protein is CASSQEGQDELFF.

The chain combines TRBV20-1 with TRBJ2-1; TCRdb selects TRBD2, and the lack of DNA leaves this call unchecked. CDR1 and CDR2 (germline): DFQATT, SNEGSKA (reference sequence). The CDR3 totals 13 residues. CDR3 sequence reads: CSASYGTSDEQFF.

The genes are TRBV7-9 and TRBJ2-2; lacking DNA, the TRBD1 call made by TCRdb goes unchecked. Germline V gene sequence: CDR1 SEHNR, CDR2 FQNEAQ (reference sequence). This CDR3 region has 15 residues. CDR3 sequence: CASSNDRGWTGELFF.

The chain has TRBV5-1 and TRBJ2-5; the D gene TCRdb calls, TRBD1, cannot be checked with no DNA. Looked up from germline, CDR1 is SGHRS and CDR2 is YFSETQ. This CDR3 is 14 amino acids long. The CDR3 here is CASRKDSTGETQYF.

The chain employs TRBV20-1 and TRBJ2-7; there is no DNA to check the TCRdb D call of TRBD2. CDR3 length equals 15 residues. The germline V gene encodes CDR1 DFQATT and CDR2 SNEGSKA (reference sequence). The chain's CDR3 is CSARDPTLAGDEQYF.